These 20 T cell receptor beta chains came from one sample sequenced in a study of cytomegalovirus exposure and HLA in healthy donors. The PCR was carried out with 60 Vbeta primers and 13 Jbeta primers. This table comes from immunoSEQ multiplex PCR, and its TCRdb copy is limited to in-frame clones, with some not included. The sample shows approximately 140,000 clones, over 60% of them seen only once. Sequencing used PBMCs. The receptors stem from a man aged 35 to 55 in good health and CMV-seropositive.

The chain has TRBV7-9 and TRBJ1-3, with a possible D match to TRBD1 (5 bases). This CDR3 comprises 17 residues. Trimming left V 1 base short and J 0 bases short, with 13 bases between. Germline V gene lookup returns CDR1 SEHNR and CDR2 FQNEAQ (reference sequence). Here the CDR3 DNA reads TGTGCCAGCAGCTTAGTTGGGGCGCCGATCTCTGGAAACACCATATATTTT. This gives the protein CASSLVGAPISGNTIYF.

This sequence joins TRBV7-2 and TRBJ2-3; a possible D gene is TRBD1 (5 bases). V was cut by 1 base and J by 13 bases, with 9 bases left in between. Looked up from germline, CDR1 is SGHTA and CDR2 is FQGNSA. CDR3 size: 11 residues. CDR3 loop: CASSLEGFEYF. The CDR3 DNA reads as TGTGCCAGCAGCTTAGAGGGGTTCGAGTATTTT.

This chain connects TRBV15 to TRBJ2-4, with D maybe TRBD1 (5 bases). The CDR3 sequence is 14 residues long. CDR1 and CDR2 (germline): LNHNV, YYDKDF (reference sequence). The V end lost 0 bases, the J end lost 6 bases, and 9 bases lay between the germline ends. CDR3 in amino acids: CATSRDKGLNIQYF. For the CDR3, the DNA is TGTGCCACCAGCAGAGATAAGGGGCTAAACATTCAGTACTTC.

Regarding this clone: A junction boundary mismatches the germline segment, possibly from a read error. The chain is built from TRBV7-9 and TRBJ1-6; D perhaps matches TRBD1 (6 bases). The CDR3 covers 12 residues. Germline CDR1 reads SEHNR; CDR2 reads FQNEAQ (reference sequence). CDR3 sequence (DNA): TGTTCCAGCAGCTTTGAGGGGGTGGCCCTCCACTTT. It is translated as CSSSFEGVALHF.

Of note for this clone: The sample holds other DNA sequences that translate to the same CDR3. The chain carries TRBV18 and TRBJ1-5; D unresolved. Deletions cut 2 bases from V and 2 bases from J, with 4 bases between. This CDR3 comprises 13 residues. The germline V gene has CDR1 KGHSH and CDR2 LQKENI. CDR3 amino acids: CASSPSGNQPQHF. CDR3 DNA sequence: TGTGCCAGCTCACCATCAGGCAATCAGCCCCAGCATTTT.

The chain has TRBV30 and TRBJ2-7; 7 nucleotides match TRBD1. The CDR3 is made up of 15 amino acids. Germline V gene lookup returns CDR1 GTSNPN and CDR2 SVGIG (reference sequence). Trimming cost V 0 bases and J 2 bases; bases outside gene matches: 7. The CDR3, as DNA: TGTGCCTGGAGTGTATTAGGTGGGACAGCCTACGAGCAGTACTTC. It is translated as CAWSVLGGTAYEQYF. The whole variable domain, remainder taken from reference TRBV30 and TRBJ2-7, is SQTIHQWPATLVQPVGSPLSLECTVEGTSNPNLYWYRQAAGRGLQLLFYSVGIGQISSEVPQNLSASRPQDRQFILSSKKLLLSDSGFYLCAWSVLGGTAYEQYFGPGTRLTVT.

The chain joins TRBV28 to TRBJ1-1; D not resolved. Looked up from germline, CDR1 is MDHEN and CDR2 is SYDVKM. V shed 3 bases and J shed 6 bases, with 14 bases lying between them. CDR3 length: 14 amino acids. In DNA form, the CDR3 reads TGTGCCAGCAGTTTGAACGTGATGGGCGCTGAAGCTTTCTTT. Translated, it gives CASSLNVMGAEAFF.

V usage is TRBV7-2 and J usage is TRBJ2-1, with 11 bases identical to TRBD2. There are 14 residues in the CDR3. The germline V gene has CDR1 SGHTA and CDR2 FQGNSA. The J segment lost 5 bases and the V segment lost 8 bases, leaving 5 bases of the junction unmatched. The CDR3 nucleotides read TGTGCCAGCTTACCGACTAGCGGGAACAATGAGCAGTTCTTC. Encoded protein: CASLPTSGNNEQFF.

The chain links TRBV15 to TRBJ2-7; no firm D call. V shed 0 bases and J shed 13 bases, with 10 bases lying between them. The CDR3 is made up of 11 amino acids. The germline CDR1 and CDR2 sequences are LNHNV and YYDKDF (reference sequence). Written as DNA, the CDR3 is TGTGCCACCAGCAGAGATAGTATAGCCTACTTC. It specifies CATSRDSIAYF.

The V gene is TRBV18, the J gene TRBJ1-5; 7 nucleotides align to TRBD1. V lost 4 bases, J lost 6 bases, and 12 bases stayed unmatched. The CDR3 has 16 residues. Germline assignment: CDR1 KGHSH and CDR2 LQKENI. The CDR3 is CASSRQGVGRGQPQHF. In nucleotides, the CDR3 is TGTGCCAGCTCACGGCAGGGGGTAGGAAGGGGTCAGCCCCAGCATTTT.

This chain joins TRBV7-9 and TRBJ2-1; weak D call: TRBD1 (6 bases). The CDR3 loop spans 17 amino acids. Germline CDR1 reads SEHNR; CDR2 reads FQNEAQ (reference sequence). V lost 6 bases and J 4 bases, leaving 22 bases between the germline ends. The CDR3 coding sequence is TGTGCCAGCAGACCAAGAACACAGGGAAGGAGTTACAATGAGCAGTTCTTC. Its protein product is CASRPRTQGRSYNEQFF.

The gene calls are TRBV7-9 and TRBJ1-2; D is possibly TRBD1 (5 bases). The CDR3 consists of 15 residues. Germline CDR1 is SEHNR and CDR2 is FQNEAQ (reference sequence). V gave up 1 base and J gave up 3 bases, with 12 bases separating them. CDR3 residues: CASSLELGLDYGYTF. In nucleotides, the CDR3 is TGTGCCAGCAGCTTAGAACTGGGGCTCGACTATGGCTACACCTTC. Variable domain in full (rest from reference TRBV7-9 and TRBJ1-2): DTGVSQNPRHKITKRGQNVTFRCDPISEHNRLYWYRQTLGQGPEFLTYFQNEAQLEKSRLLSDRFSAERPKGSFSTLEIQRTEQGDSAMYLCASSLELGLDYGYTFGSGTRLTVV.

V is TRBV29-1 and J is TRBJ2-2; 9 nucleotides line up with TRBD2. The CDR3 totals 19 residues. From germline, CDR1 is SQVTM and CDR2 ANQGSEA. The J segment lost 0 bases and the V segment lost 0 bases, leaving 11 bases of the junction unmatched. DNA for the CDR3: TGCAGCGTTGAAGACCCGCCTAGCGGGACCAACGCGAACACCGGGGAGCTGTTTTTT. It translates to CSVEDPPSGTNANTGELFF.

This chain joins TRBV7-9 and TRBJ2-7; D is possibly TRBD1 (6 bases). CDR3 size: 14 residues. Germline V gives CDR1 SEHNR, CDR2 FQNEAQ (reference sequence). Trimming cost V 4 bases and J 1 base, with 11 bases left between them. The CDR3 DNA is TGTGCCAGCAGCTCAGGACAGTCTTCCTACGAGCAGTACTTC. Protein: CASSSGQSSYEQYF.

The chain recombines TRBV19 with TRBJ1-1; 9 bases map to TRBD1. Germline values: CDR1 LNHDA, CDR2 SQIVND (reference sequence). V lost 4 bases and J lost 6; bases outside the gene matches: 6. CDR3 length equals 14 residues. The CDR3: CASSKQGAGAEAFF. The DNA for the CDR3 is TGTGCCAGTAGTAAACAGGGGGCTGGGGCTGAAGCTTTCTTT.

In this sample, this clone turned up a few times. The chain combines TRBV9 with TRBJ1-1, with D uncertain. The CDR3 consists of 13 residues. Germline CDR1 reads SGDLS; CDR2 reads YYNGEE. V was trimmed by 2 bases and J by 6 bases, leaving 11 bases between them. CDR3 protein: CASSVARGSEAFF. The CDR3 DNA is TGTGCCAGCAGCGTTGCTCGAGGGTCTGAAGCTTTCTTT.

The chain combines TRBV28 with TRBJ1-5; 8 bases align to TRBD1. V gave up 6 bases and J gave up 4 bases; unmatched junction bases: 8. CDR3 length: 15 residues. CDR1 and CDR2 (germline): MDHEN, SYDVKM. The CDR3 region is CASSPETGVNQPQHF. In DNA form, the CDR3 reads TGTGCCAGCAGCCCAGAGACAGGGGTGAATCAGCCCCAGCATTTT.

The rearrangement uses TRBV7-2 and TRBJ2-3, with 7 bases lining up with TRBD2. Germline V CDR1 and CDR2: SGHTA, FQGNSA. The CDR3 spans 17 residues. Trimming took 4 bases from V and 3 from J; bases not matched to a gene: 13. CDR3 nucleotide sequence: TGTGCCAGCAGCTGGGGGGAGCGGGGACTATCTACAGATACGCAGTATTTT. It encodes CASSWGERGLSTDTQYF.

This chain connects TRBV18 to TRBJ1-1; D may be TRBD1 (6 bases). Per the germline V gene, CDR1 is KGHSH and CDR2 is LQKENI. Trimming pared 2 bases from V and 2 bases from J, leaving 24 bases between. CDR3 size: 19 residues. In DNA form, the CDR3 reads TGTGCCAGCTCACCATATGATTTAGGGCAGGGGAAAAGTAACACTGAAGCTTTCTTT. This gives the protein CASSPYDLGQGKSNTEAFF.

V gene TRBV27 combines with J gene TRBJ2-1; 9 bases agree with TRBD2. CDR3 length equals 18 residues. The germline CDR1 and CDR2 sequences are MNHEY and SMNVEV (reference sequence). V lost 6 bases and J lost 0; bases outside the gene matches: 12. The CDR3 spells CASRVAGVIFSSYNEQFF. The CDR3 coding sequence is TGTGCCAGCAGAGTAGCGGGAGTGATTTTTAGCTCCTACAATGAGCAGTTCTTC.